Included here is one T cell receptor (beta chain) sequence, with context. Its antigen is unidentified. The sample belongs to a study of cytomegalovirus exposure and HLA in healthy donors. Primers: 60 Vbeta forward and 13 Jbeta reverse. Method: immunoSEQ multiplex PCR; TCRdb's copy keeps in-frame clones and lacks some. Of about 150,000 clones listed, more than 70% were seen once; the top ten hold around 1.9%. Germline trimming cut 1 base from V and 4 bases from J; bases unmatched to any gene: 0. This CDR3 comprises 13 residues. Germline V gene data show CDR1 as SGHRS and CDR2 as YFSETQ. Whole-study results and caveats: Within the data, a cluster of highly shared sequence variants was likely a sequencing artifact. A later analysis reportedly identified an Asian-associated ancestry cluster as carrying fewer N-insertions than the approximately 670-donor mean. It was 150 to 200 TCR beta chains that were listed as cytomegalovirus-associated.

Sequencing input: PBMCs. The TCR comes from a woman in her 40s in good health and CMV-seronegative. The rearrangement links TRBV5-1 to TRBJ2-5; 8 bases fit TRBD2. The CDR3 DNA reads TGCGCCAGCAGCTTGCGGGAGGGAGAGACCCAGTACTTC. It codes for CASSLREGETQYF.